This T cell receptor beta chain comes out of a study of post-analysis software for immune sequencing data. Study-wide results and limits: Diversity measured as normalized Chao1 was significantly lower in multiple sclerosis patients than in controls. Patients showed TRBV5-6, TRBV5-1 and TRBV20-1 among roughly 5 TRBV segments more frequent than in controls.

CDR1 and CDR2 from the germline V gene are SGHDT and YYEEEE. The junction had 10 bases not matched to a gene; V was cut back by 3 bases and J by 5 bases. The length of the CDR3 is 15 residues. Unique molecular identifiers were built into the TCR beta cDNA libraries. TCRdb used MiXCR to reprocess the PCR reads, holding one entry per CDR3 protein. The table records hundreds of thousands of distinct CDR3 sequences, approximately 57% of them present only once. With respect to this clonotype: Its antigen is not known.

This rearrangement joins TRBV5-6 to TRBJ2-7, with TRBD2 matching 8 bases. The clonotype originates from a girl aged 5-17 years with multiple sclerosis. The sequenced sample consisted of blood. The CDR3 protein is CASSWVPSGSDEQYF. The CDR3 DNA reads TGTGCCAGCAGCTGGGTTCCTAGCGGGTCCGACGAGCAGTACTTC.